This record concerns one TCR beta chain sequence. Its antigen is not identified. This sample is drawn from a study of T cells expressing NK-cell markers. At the level of the study: In the group of eight sequenced donors, seven were HCMV-seropositive and one was seronegative. General study findings and limits: The HCMV specificity of the expanded NKG2C+ T cell clones stayed unresolved.

This CDR3 is 14 amino acids long. Germline V lookup: CDR1 SGHRS, CDR2 YFSETQ. TCRdb re-called the 5' RACE reads; every CDR3 protein appears as one record, without DNA. The listing records approximately 420,000 distinct CDR3 sequences. Source material: blood T cells: a sorted CD56 or NKG2C T cell subset, CD4+ or CD8+ T cells, or bulk PBMC T cells (not recorded which). The TCR originated in a woman aged 45-65 years in good health. This rearrangement joins TRBV5-1 to TRBJ2-3; as DNA is missing, the TRBD1 call by TCRdb cannot be tested. The CDR3 protein is CASSDRGNTDTQYF.